The rows below give T cell receptor beta chains drawn from one sample of a study of Graves' ophthalmopathy and Graves' hyperthyroidism. Each CDR3 protein is one row after TCRdb ran MiXCR on the multiplex PCR reads. This table holds hundreds of thousands of distinct CDR3 sequences, roughly two fifths found once. Source material: peripheral blood. The receptors originated from an adult man with Graves' ophthalmopathy. Each CDR3 is given with its conserved first and last residue. The D gene is left open where the match is weak. Clone size is shown for a subset of rows, as once, few, many or a class of expanded clone.

j_gene | v_gene | d_gene | abundance | CDR3nt | CDR3aa
TRBJ1-2 | TRBV5-1 | TRBD1 | few | TGCGCCAGCAGGAACCCCCGGACAGGGGGCTTGTATGGCTACACCTTC | CASRNPRTGGLYGYTF
TRBJ1-5 | TRBV7-9 | - | once | TGTGCCAGCAGCCTGGACAGTCGCCAGACCCAGCATTTT | CASSLDSRQTQHF
TRBJ1-6 | TRBV2 | - | many | TGTGCCACCAGACCTCGTAGCTCCTATAATTCACCCCTCCACTTT | CATRPRSSYNSPLHF
TRBJ2-2 | TRBV7-9 | TRBD1 | many | TGTGCCAGCAGCTTCTCCGGGACAGGGAGCACCGGGGAGCTGTTTTTT | CASSFSGTGSTGELFF
TRBJ1-5 | TRBV19 | - | - | TGTGCCAGTAGTGCCAACGACAGGCGCAATCAGCCCCGGCATTTT | CASSANDRRNQPRHF
TRBJ2-7 | TRBV20-1 | TRBD2 | many | TGCAGTGCCCAGGGACTAGCGGGTTACGAGCAGTACTTC | CSAQGLAGYEQYF
TRBJ1-5 | TRBV27 | - | few | TGTGCCAGCAGTTTATCCGCAGACAATCAGCCCCAGCATTTT | CASSLSADNQPQHF
TRBJ2-6 | TRBV29-1 | - | - | TGCAGCGTAGAGGGGCTCGCGCGCTCTGGGGCCAACGTCCTGACTTTC | CSVEGLARSGANVLTF
TRBJ1-6 | TRBV12-5 | - | - | TGTGCTAGTGGTTTTGCCGACAGGCCTAATTCACCCCTCCACTTT | CASGFADRPNSPLHF
TRBJ2-7 | TRBV6-6 | - | many | TGTGCCAGCAGTTACATGCGGGGTTCCTACGAGCAGTACTTC | CASSYMRGSYEQYF
TRBJ2-7 | TRBV7-9 | TRBD1 | many | TGTGCCAGCAGCGTCGGGACAGGGGGTCTCTACGAGCAGTACTTC | CASSVGTGGLYEQYF
TRBJ2-5 | TRBV9 | - | - | TGTGCCAGCAGCCAGCGTTTCCAAGAGACCCAGTACTTC | CASSQRFQETQYF
TRBJ2-7 | TRBV7-2 | TRBD2 | many | TGTGCCAGCAGCTTAGGAGGACTAGCGGTCTACGAGCAGTACTTC | CASSLGGLAVYEQYF
TRBJ1-2 | TRBV6-5 | - | - | TGTGCCAGCAGTTACTCGAAGGCAGCCTATGGCTACACCTTC | CASSYSKAAYGYTF
TRBJ1-5 | TRBV6-1 | - | - | TGTGCCAGCAGTGAAAGGGAGGTGGTGGGACACCAATCGGTTCAGCCCCAGCATTTT | CASSEREVVGHQSVQPQHF
TRBJ1-2 | TRBV2 | - | many | TGTGCCAGCAGTGAGGAGTCAGCCCTGGGACGTGGCTACACCTTC | CASSEESALGRGYTF
TRBJ1-2 | TRBV25-1 | - | - | TGCGCCAGCGGAGGGTATGGCCGGGGAGCTAACTATGGCTACACCTTC | CASGGYGRGANYGYTF
TRBJ2-7 | TRBV7-2 | - | - | TGTGCCAGCTCACCATACGGGCCGGGACAACGAGACGAGCAGTACTTC | CASSPYGPGQRDEQYF
TRBJ2-2 | TRBV5-1 | - | many | TGCGCCAGCAGCCCACTAACGAACACCGGGGAGCTGTTTTTT | CASSPLTNTGELFF
TRBJ2-7 | TRBV10-3 | - | many | TGTGCCATCAGTGAGTCGAACAGGGACCACGAGCAGTACTTC | CAISESNRDHEQYF
TRBJ2-7 | TRBV10-3 | TRBD1 | - | TGTGCCAGCAGTGCGGGACAGGGGGCAGGGCAGTACTTC | CASSAGQGAGQYF
TRBJ2-7 | TRBV2 | - | - | TGTGCCAGCAGGAGAGGGGGTTCCGCCTACGAGCAGTACTTC | CASRRGGSAYEQYF
TRBJ2-5 | TRBV6-5 | TRBD1 | many | TGTGCCAGCAGGGAGACAGGGGGCCCAGAGACCCAGTACTTC | CASRETGGPETQYF
TRBJ2-2 | TRBV29-1 | TRBD1 | - | TGCAGCGTTGTCACGGGACAGCTTCTCGGCTACACCGGGGAGCTGTTTTTT | CSVVTGQLLGYTGELFF
TRBJ2-2 | TRBV9 | - | - | TGCGCCAGCAGCGACGGGATAAGTAGGGAGCTGTTTTTT | CASSDGISRELFF
TRBJ2-7 | TRBV7-7 | - | many | TGTGCTAGCAGCTTAGCTCTCGGCGGGTCCTACGAGCAGTACTTC | CASSLALGGSYEQYF
TRBJ2-7 | TRBV20-1 | - | few | TGCAGTGCTATTGGGATATACTCCTACGAGCAGTACTTC | CSAIGIYSYEQYF
TRBJ1-2 | TRBV11-2 | - | many | TGTGCCAGCAGCTTAGGGGGGCCCGGCTACACCTTC | CASSLGGPGYTF
TRBJ2-3 | TRBV29-1 | TRBD2 | few | TGCAGCGTTGAGGTGGGACTAGCGGGAGTCACAGATACGCAGTATTTT | CSVEVGLAGVTDTQYF
TRBJ1-6 | TRBV4-2 | - | few | TGTGCCAGCAGCCCTCCGGGCGGGGCCATGGGGAATTCACCCCTCCACTTT | CASSPPGGAMGNSPLHF
TRBJ2-7 | TRBV10-3 | - | - | TGTGCCAGCAGTGGGGGGTATCACGAGCAGTACTTC | CASSGGYHEQYF